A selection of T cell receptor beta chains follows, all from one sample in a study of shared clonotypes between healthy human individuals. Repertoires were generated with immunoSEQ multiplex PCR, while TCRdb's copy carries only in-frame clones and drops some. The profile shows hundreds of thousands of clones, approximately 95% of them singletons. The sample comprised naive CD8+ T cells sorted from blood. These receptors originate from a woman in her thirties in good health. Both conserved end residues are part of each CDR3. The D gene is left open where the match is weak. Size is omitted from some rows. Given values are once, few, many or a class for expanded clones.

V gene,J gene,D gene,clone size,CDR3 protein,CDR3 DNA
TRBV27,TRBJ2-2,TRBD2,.,CASSLAGANTGELFF,TGTGCCAGCAGTTTGGCGGGAGCGAACACCGGGGAGCTGTTTTTT
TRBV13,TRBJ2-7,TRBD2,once,CASSPSGTSGTYEQYF,TGTGCCAGCAGCCCCAGCGGGACTAGCGGCACCTACGAGCAGTACTTC
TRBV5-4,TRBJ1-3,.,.,CASSLDTENTIYF,TGTGCCAGCAGCTTAGACACCGAAAACACCATATATTTT
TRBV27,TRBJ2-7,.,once,CATRRGRTDEQYF,TGTGCCACCCGTCGTGGGAGAACTGACGAGCAGTACTTC
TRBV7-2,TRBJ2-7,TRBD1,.,CASSSYRDRYNEQYF,TGTGCCAGCAGCTCGTACCGGGACAGGTACAACGAGCAGTACTTC
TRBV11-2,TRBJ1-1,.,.,CASSPGRSHTEAFF,TGTGCCAGCAGCCCAGGCCGCAGTCACACTGAAGCTTTCTTT
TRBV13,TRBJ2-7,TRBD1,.,CASGDRGAYEQYF,TGTGCCAGCGGGGACAGGGGGGCTTACGAGCAGTACTTC
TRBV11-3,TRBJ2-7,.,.,CASSLGMGGEQYF,TGTGCCAGCAGCTTAGGGATGGGGGGCGAGCAGTACTTC
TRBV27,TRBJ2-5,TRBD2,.,CASSFDGRDQETQYF,TGTGCCAGCAGTTTTGACGGGAGGGATCAAGAGACCCAGTACTTC
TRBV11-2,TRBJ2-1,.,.,CASAIGYNEQFF,TGTGCCAGCGCTATAGGCTACAATGAGCAGTTCTTC
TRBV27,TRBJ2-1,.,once,CASSFNGTYYNEQFF,TGTGCCAGCAGTTTTAACGGGACCTACTACAATGAGCAGTTCTTC
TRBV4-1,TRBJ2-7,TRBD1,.,CASSQGQGAYEQYF,TGCGCCAGCAGCCAGGGACAGGGCGCCTACGAGCAGTACTTC
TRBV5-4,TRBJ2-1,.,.,CASSLDTPSYNEQFF,TGTGCCAGCAGCTTGGATACGCCCTCCTACAATGAGCAGTTCTTC
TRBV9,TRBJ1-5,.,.,CASSVDGRDNQPQHF,TGTGCCAGCAGCGTAGATGGCAGGGACAATCAGCCCCAGCATTTT
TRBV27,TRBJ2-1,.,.,CASSLLLSSYNEQFF,TGTGCCAGCAGTTTGCTGCTGAGCTCCTACAATGAGCAGTTCTTC
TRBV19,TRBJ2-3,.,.,CASSTSGSDTQYF,TGTGCCAGTAGTACCTCAGGATCAGATACGCAGTATTTT
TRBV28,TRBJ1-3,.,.,CASSLSRSVGNTIYF,TGTGCCAGCAGTTTGTCACGGAGTGTCGGAAACACCATATATTTT
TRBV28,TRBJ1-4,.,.,CASSLYPGHSQKNEKLFF,TGTGCCAGCAGTTTATATCCGGGACACAGTCAAAAGAATGAAAAACTGTTTTTT
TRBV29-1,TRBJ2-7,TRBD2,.,CSVEDPAGALYEQYF,TGCAGCGTTGAAGACCCGGCGGGAGCGCTCTACGAGCAGTACTTC
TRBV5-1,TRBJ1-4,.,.,CASSERGGFNEKLFF,TGCGCCAGCAGCGAGAGGGGAGGGTTTAATGAAAAACTGTTTTTT
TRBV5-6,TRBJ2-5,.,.,CASSPYWGETQYF,TGTGCCAGCAGCCCCTACTGGGGGGAGACCCAGTACTTC
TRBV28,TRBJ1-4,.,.,CASGSMGAPYEKLFF,TGTGCCAGCGGCTCCATGGGGGCACCTTATGAAAAACTGTTTTTT
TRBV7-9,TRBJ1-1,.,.,CASSLGPEAGAVAFF,TGTGCCAGCAGCTTAGGACCCGAGGCAGGGGCGGTAGCTTTCTTT
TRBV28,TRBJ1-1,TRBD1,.,CASQEGAGTEAFF,TGTGCCAGCCAAGAGGGGGCTGGCACTGAAGCTTTCTTT
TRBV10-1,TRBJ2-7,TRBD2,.,CASRTSGRARFLLQTYEQYF,TGCGCCAGCAGGACTAGCGGGAGGGCCCGTTTCCTCTTACAGACCTACGAGCAGTACTTC
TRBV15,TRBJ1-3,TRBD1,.,CATSSNRGRVGNTIYF,TGTGCCACCAGCAGTAACAGGGGGCGCGTTGGAAACACCATATATTTT
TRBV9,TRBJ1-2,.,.,CASSVGEYGYTF,TGTGCCAGCAGCGTAGGGGAGTATGGCTACACCTTC
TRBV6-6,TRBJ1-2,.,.,CASTAGPSVGYTF,TGTGCCAGCACAGCAGGGCCTAGTGTTGGCTACACCTTC
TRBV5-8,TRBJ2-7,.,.,CASSPGGGEQYF,TGTGCCAGCAGCCCCGGAGGGGGCGAGCAGTACTTC
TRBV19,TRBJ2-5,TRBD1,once,CASRSRDRGYQETQYF,TGTGCCAGTAGGTCCCGGGACAGGGGCTACCAAGAGACCCAGTACTTC
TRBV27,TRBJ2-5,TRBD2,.,CASSLGTSGRRETQYF,TGTGCCAGCAGTTTGGGGACTAGCGGGAGACGAGAGACCCAGTACTTC
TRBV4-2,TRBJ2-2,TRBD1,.,CASSLRGPNTGELFF,TGTGCCAGCAGCCTCAGGGGGCCGAACACCGGGGAGCTGTTTTTT